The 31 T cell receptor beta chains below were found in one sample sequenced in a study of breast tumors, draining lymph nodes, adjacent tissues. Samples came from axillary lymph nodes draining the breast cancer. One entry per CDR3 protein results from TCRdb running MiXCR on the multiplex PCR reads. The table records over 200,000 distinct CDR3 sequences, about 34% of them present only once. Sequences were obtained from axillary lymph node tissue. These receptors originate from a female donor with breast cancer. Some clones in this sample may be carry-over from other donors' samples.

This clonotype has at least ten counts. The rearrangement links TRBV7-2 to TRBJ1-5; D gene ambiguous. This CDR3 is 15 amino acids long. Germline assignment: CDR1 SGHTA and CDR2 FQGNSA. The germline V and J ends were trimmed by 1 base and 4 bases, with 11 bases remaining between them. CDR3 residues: CASSLDSGRNQPQHF. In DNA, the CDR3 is TGTGCCAGCAGCTTAGACTCAGGACGAAATCAGCCCCAGCATTTT.

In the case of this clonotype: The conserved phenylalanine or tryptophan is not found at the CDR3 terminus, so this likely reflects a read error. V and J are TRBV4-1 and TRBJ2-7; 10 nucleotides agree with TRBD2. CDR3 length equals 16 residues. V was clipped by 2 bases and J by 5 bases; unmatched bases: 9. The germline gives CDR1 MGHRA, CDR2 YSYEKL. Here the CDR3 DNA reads TGCGCCAGCAGCCAATCGGCTAGCGGGAGCCCCCACGAGCAGTACTAC. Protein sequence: CASSQSASGSPHEQYY.

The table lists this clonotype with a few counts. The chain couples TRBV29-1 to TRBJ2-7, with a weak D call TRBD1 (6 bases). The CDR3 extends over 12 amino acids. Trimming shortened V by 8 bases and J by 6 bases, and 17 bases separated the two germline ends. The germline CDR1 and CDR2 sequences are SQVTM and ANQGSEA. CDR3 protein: CSLAGATGEQYF. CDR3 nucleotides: TGCAGCTTGGCAGGGGCTACGGGCGAGCAGTACTTC.

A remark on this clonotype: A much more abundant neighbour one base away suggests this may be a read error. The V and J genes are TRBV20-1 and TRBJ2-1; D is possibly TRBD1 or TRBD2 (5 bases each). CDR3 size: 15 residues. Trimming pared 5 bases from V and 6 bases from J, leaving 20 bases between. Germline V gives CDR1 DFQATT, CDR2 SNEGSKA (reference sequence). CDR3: CSAGSPGPASNEQFF. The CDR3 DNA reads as TGCAGTGCTGGGAGCCCGGGACCAGCATCCAATGAGCAGTTCTTC.

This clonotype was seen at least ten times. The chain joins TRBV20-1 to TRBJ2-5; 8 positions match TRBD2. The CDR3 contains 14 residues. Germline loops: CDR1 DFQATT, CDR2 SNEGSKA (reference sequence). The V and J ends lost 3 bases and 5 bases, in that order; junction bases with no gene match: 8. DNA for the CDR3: TGCAGTGCTAGGAGCGGGAGCGGTTTGGAGACCCAGTACTTC. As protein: CSARSGSGLETQYF.

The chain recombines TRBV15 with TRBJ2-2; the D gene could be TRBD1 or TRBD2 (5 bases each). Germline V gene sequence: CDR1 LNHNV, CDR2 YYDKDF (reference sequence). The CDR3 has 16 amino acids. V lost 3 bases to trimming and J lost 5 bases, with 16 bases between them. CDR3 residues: CATSRGTGRRTGELFF. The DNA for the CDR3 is TGTGCCACCAGCAGGGGTACGGGACGAAGAACCGGGGAGCTGTTTTTT.

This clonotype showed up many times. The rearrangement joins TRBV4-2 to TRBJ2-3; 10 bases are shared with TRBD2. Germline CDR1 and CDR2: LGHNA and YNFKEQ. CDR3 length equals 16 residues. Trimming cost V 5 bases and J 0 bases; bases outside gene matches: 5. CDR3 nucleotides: TGTGCCAGCAGCTCACTAGCGGGAACCAGCACAGATACGCAGTATTTT. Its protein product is CASSSLAGTSTDTQYF.

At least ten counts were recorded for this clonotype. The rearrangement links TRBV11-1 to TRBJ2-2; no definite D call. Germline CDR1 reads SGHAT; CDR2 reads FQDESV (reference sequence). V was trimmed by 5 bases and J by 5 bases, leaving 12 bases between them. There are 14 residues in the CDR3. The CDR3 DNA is TGTGCCAGCAGCAAAGTAAGGGTGACCGGGGAGCTGTTTTTT. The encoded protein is CASSKVRVTGELFF.

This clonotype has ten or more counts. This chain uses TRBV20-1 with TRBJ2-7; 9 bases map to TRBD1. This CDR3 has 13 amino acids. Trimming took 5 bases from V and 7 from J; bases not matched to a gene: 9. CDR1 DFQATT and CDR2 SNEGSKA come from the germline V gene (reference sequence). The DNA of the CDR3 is TGCAGTGCTTCACAGGGGGCGCGGGGGGAGCAGTACTTC. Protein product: CSASQGARGEQYF.

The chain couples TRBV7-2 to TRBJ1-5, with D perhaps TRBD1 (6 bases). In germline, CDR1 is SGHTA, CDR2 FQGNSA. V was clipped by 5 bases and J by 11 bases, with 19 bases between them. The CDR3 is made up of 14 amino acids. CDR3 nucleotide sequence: TGTGCCAGCAGCCTAACTGGGGGGGGCAAGACCCAGCATTTT. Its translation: CASSLTGGGKTQHF.

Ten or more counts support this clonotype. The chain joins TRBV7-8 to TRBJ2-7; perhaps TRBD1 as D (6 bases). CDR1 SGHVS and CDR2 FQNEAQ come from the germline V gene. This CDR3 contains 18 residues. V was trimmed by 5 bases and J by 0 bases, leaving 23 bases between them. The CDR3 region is CASSNRVRAGLSSYEQYF. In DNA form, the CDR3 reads TGTGCCAGCAGCAACAGGGTACGGGCCGGGTTGAGCTCCTACGAGCAGTACTTC.

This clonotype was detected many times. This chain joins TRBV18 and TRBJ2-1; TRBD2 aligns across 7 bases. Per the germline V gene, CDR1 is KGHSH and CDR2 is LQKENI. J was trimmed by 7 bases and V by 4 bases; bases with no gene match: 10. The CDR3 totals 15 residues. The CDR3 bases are TGTGCCAGCTCACTCCGGACTAGGAGTAGGAATGAGCAGTTCTTC. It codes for CASSLRTRSRNEQFF.

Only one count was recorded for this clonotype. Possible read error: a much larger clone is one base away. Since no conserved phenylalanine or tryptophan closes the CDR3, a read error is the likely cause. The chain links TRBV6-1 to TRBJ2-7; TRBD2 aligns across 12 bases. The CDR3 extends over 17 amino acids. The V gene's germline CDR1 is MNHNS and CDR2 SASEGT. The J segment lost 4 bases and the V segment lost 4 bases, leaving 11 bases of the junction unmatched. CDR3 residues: CASSADLAGGPLYEQYL. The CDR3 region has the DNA TGTGCCAGCAGTGCCGACCTAGCGGGAGGGCCTTTATACGAGCAGTACCTC.

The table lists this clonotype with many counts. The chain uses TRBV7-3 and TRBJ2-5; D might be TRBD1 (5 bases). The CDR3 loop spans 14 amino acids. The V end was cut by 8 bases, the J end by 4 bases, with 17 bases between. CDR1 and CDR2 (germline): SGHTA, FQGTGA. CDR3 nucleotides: TGTGCCAGCTCTACATCTGGGGCTGGAGAGACCCAGTACTTC. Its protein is CASSTSGAGETQYF.

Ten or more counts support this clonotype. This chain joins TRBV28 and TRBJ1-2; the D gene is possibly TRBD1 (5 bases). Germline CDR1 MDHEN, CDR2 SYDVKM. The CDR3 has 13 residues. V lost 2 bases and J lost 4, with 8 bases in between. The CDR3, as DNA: TGTGCCAGCAGTTTAGAAACAGGCTATGGCTACACCTTC. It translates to CASSLETGYGYTF.

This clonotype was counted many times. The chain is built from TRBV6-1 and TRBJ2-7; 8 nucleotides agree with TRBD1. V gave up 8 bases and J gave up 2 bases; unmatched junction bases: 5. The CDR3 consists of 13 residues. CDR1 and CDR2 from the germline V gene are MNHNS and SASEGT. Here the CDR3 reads CASGKTGAYEQYF. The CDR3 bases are TGTGCCAGCGGCAAGACAGGGGCCTACGAGCAGTACTTC.

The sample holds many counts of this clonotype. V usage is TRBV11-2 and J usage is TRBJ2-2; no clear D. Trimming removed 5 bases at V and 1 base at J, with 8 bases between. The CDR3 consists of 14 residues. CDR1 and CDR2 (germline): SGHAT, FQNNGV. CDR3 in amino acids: CASSPRQNTGELFF. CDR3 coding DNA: TGTGCCAGCAGCCCCCGACAGAACACCGGGGAGCTGTTTTTT.

The CDR3: CASSVGGGGEKLFF. The CDR3 DNA reads as TGTGCCAGCAGCGTAGGCGGGGGGGGTGAAAAACTGTTTTTT. J is TRBJ1-4 and V is TRBV9; D may be TRBD1 (5 bases). CDR3 length: 14 residues. V lost 0 bases, J lost 7 bases, and 10 bases lay in between. The germline gives CDR1 SGDLS, CDR2 YYNGEE.

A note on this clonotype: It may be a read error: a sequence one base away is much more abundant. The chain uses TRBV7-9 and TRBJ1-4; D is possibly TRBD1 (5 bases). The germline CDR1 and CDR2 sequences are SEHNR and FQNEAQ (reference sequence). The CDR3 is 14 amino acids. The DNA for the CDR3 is TGTGCCAGCAGCCGGACCGGGACTAATGAAAAACTGCTTTTT. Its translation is CASSRTGTNEKLLF.

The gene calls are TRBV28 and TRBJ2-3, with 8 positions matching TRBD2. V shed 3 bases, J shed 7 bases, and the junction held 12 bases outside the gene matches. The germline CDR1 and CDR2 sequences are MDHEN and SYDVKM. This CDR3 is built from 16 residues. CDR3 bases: TGTGCCAGCAGTTTCACCGGGACTAGTTTGATATATACGCAGTATTTT. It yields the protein CASSFTGTSLIYTQYF.

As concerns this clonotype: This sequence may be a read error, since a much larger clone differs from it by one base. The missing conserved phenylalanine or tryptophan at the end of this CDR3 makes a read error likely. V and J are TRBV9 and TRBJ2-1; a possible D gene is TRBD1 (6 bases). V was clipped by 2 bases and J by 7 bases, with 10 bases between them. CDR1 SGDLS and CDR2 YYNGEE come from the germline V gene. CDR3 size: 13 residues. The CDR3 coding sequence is TGTGCCAGCAGCGTTGCAAGGGGGAATGAGCAGTTCTCC. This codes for CASSVARGNEQFS.

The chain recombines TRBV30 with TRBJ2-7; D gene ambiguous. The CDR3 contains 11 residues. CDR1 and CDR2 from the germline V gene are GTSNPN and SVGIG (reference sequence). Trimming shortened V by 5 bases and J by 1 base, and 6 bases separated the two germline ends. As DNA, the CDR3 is TGTGCCTGGCGCCGTTCCTACGAGCAGTACTTC. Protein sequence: CAWRRSYEQYF.

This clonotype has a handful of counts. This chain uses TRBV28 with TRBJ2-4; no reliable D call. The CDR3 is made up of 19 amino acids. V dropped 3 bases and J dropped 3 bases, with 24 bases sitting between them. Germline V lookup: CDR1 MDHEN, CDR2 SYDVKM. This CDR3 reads CASSFPTLTDSKNKNIQYF. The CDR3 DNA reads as TGTGCCAGCAGTTTCCCCACACTCACAGATTCAAAAAACAAAAACATTCAGTACTTC.

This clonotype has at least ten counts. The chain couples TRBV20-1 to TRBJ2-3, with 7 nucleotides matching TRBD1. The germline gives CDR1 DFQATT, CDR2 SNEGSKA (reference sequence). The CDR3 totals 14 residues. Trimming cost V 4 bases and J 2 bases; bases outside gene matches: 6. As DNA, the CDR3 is TGCAGTGCTAACAGGCAGGGGGTCACAGATACGCAGTATTTT. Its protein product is CSANRQGVTDTQYF.

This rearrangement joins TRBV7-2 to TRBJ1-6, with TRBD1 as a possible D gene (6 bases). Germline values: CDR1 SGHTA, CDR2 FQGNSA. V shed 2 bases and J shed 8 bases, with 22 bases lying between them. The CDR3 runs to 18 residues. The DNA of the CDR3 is TGTGCCAGCAGCTTATGGGCAGGGATAAGTCGACAGGATTCACCCCTCCACTTT. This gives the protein CASSLWAGISRQDSPLHF.

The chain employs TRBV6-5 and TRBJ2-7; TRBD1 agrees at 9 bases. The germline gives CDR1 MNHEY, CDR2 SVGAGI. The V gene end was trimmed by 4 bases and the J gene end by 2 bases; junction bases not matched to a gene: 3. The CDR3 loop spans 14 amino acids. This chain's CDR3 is CASSSGTGPYEQYF. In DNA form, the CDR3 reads TGTGCCAGCAGTTCCGGGACAGGGCCCTACGAGCAGTACTTC.

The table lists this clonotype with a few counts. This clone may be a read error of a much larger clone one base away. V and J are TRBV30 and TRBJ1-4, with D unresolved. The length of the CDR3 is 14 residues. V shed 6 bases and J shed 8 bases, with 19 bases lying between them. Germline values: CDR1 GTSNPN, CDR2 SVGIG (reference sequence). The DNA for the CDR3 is TGTGCCTGCTTTCCCCTACAGCGGAAGGAAAAACTGTTTTTT. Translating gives CACFPLQRKEKLFF.

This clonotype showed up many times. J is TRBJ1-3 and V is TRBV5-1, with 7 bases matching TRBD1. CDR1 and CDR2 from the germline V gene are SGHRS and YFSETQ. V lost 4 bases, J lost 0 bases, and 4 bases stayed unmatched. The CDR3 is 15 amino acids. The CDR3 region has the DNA TGCGCCAGCAGCCAGGGGGGAAGCTCTGGAAACACCATATATTTT. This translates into CASSQGGSSGNTIYF.

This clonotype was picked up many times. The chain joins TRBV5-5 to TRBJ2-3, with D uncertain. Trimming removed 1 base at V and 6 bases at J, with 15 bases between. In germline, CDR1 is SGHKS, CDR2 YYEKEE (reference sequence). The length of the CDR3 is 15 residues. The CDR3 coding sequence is TGTGCCAGCAGCTTGTGGGCCGCTACCGGGGATACGCAGTATTTT. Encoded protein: CASSLWAATGDTQYF.

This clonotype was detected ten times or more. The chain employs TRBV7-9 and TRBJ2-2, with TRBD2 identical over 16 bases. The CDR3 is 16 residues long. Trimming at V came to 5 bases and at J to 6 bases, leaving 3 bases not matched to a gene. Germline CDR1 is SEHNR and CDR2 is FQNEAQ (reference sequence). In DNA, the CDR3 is TGTGCCAGCAGCCGAGGGACTAGCGGGAGGGCCGGGGAGCTGTTTTTT. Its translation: CASSRGTSGRAGELFF. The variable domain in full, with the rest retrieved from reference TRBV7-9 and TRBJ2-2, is DTGVSQNPRHKITKRGQNVTFRCDPISEHNRLYWYRQTLGQGPEFLTYFQNEAQLEKSRLLSDRFSAERPKGSFSTLEIQRTEQGDSAMYLCASSRGTSGRAGELFFGEGSRLTVL.

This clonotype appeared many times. The CDR3 is CASRRGGATPSSGANVLTF. The CDR3 coding sequence is TGTGCCAGCAGAAGAGGGGGCGCGACTCCCTCCTCTGGGGCCAACGTCCTGACTTTC. The chain joins TRBV7-9 to TRBJ2-6, with 7 bases fitting TRBD1. Unmatched junction bases numbered 14, after V lost 6 bases and J lost 0 bases. The CDR3 extends over 19 amino acids. From germline, CDR1 is SEHNR and CDR2 FQNEAQ (reference sequence).